This paragraph reports one T cell receptor (beta chain). Its antigen is unknown. The CDR3 covers 13 residues. Germline V gene sequence: CDR1 MDHEN, CDR2 SYDVKM. Trimming cost V 7 bases and J 0 bases, with 9 bases left between them. TCRdb re-analysed the RACE reads in MiXCR, keeping a single row per CDR3 protein. Among 40,000 to 65,000 distinct CDR3 sequences listed, 9.5% to 12% were seen once. This sample was taken from a study of human T cells and chemical hapten exposure. About the study: Patch tests applied 0.01% DPC to the upper back and were scored after 6 days. Small pooled library volume differences chiefly drove per-sample TCR yield variation.

The time point is: patch test 1, 2 weeks after DPC sensitization. Treatment denoted: therapeutic diphenylcyclopropenone sensitization with weekly scalp DPC. Total RNA extraction was carried out from unfractionated whole blood. Study results and caveats: There was no change with DPC sensitization in TCRs above 1 in 1000 frequency.

The starting material was whole blood, obtained in connection with sensitization to the hapten diphenylcyclopropenone (DPC). This clonotype originated in a woman aged 40 to 50 with alopecia areata. Some clones in this sample may be carry-over from other donors' samples. The chain uses TRBV28 and TRBJ1-1; D is undetermined. The CDR3 coding sequence is TGTGCCAGCACCTACAGCCTGAACACTGAAGCTTTCTTT. It encodes CASTYSLNTEAFF.